These 30 T cell receptor beta chains came from one sample sequenced in a study of T cells in women clearing cervical HPV infection. Produced via immunoSEQ multiplex PCR; TCRdb's table is partial and in-frame only. This table holds about 40,000 clones. Input material: blood buffy coat. The receptors stem from a woman aged 18-70 years with a cervical HPV16 infection that either progressed to CIN3+ or cleared (not recorded which).

About this clone: The CDR3 is cut off 3 residues early in the read; its end comes from the germline J gene. V gene TRBV14 combines with J gene TRBJ2-1; D assignment may be TRBD1 or TRBD2 (5 bases each). This CDR3 is 16 amino acids long. Trimming took 1 base from V and 1 from J, leaving 11 bases between them. CDR1 is SGHDN and CDR2 is FVKESK in the germline V gene. The sequenced part of the CDR3 DNA is TGTGCCAGCAGCCAAGCTAAGGGGAGATCCTACAATGAG. Amino acids: CASSQAKGRSYNE. The CDR3 reads in full as CASSQAKGRSYNEQFF. The variable domain in full, completed from reference TRBV14 and TRBJ2-1, reads EAGVTQFPSHSVIEKGQTVTLRCDPISGHDNLYWYRRVMGKEIKFLLHFVKESKQDESGMPNNRFLAERTGGTYSTLKVQPAELEDSGVYFCASSQAKGRSYNEQFFGPGTRLTVL.

On this clone: Read data end 3 residues before the CDR3 end; the end is taken from the germline J gene. The gene calls are TRBV18 and TRBJ2-3; perhaps TRBD1 as D (6 bases). Germline CDR1 KGHSH, CDR2 LQKENI. Trimming took 3 bases from V and 1 from J, leaving 26 bases between them. The CDR3 is 20 amino acids. The CDR3 DNA, read in part, is TGTGCCAGCTCACCTGAGGTGGGCCTGCTCGGGACACCCGGCACAGATACG. Protein product: CASSPEVGLLGTPGTDT. The CDR3, in full, reads CASSPEVGLLGTPGTDTQYF.

About this clone: The read ends 3 residues shy of where the CDR3 ends; the end is completed using the germline J gene. J is TRBJ1-4 and V is TRBV5-1; no reliable D call. The CDR3 sequence is 19 residues long. Per germline, CDR1 SGHRS and CDR2 YFSETQ. Trimming stripped 1 base from V and 0 bases from J, with 19 bases between. The CDR3 reads CASSLRARTLGATNEKLFF. The covered CDR3 bases are TGCGCCAGCAGCTTGAGGGCAAGGACTCTCGGGGCAACTAATGAAAAA.

Points on this clone: The read stops 3 residues short of the end of the CDR3; the missing end is completed from the germline J gene. This chain connects TRBV7-9 to TRBJ2-7; tentatively, D is TRBD1 (6 bases). CDR3 length equals 14 residues. V lost 5 bases, J lost 0 bases, and 11 bases lay in between. CDR1 and CDR2 (germline): SEHNR, FQNEAQ (reference sequence). The CDR3 is CASSVDSHSYEQYF. The CDR3 bases that were read are TGTGCCAGCAGCGTGGACAGCCACTCCTACGAG.

Points on this clone: Read data end 3 residues before the CDR3 end; the end is taken from the germline J gene. This chain uses TRBV19 with TRBJ2-7; TRBD2 is a possible D gene (5 bases). Germline V lookup: CDR1 LNHDA, CDR2 SQIVND (reference sequence). This CDR3 spans 14 amino acids. Between the trimmed V and J ends, which lost 6 bases and 3 bases, there was a span of 15 bases. The chain's CDR3 is CASSPSNGDYEQYF. The covered CDR3 bases are TGTGCCAGTAGCCCCTCGAACGGGGACTACGAG.

About this clone: The CDR3 is cut off 3 residues early in the read; its end comes from the germline J gene. The chain couples TRBV6-1 to TRBJ1-5, with 9 bases aligning to TRBD1. Losses at the gene ends were 2 bases for V and 2 bases for J; bases not matched to a gene: 4. The CDR3 extends over 16 amino acids. Looked up from germline, CDR1 is MNHNS and CDR2 is SASEGT. CDR3 bases read: TGTGCCAGCAGTGAATTGCGGACAGGGGGCAATCAGCCC. Translating gives CASSELRTGGNQP. The full-length CDR3 reads as CASSELRTGGNQPQHF.

Comment on this clone: The read ends 3 residues early relative to the CDR3; the germline J gene fills the gap. The chain employs TRBV5-1 and TRBJ1-2, with 7 bases lining up with TRBD1. This CDR3 has 15 amino acids. With 7 bases clipped from V and 4 bases from J, the junction kept 13 bases outside the gene matches. Looked up from germline, CDR1 is SGHRS and CDR2 is YFSETQ. Partial CDR3 DNA: TGCGCCAGCGGGCCCGGGACAGTCACCTTCTATGGC. Residues: CASGPGTVTFYG. The full CDR3 is CASGPGTVTFYGYTF.

On this clone itself: The read is 3 residues too short to cover the CDR3 end, so that end is filled in from the germline J gene. The chain uses TRBV12-3 or TRBV12-4 and TRBJ1-1, with unresolved D. CDR3 size: 13 residues. Trimming pared 6 bases from V and 1 base from J, leaving 9 bases between. The covered CDR3 bases are TGTGCCAGCAGACCTACAGCGAACACTGAA. It translates to CASRPTANTE. The full CDR3 sequence reads CASRPTANTEAFF.

Comments on this clone: The read gets to within 3 residues of the CDR3 end, and the germline J gene fills in the rest. This rearrangement joins TRBV7-2 to TRBJ1-2, with D possibly TRBD1 on 5 matching bases. Trimming removed 1 base from V and 0 bases from J, with 9 bases in between. Germline assignment: CDR1 SGHTA and CDR2 FQGNSA. This CDR3 is built from 15 residues. The CDR3 region is CASSLGGAPNYGYTF. The covered CDR3 bases are TGTGCCAGCAGCTTAGGAGGGGCCCCTAACTATGGC.

With regard to this clone: The read is 3 residues too short to cover the CDR3 end, so that end is filled in from the germline J gene. The rearrangement joins TRBV4-1 to TRBJ1-4, with D unclear. The CDR3 runs to 15 residues. Germline CDR1 and CDR2: MGHRA and YSYEKL. V was cut by 1 base and J by 6 bases, with 12 bases left in between. The CDR3: CASSQAPGPDEKLFF. The CDR3 bases that were read are TGCGCCAGCAGCCAAGCCCCAGGCCCGGATGAAAAA.

The covered CDR3 bases are TGTGCCAGCAGTATTCGGGACTTCGGCACCGGGGAG. Protein sequence: CASSIRDFGTGE. The full CDR3 sequence reads CASSIRDFGTGELFF. V gene TRBV2 combines with J gene TRBJ2-2; weak D call: TRBD2 (6 bases). With the read ending 3 residues before the CDR3 end, the germline J gene is used to fill in that end. CDR1 SNHLY and CDR2 FYNNEI come from the germline V gene. Trimming pared 5 bases from V and 4 bases from J, leaving 14 bases between. This CDR3 is 15 amino acids long. Supplemented by reference TRBV2 and TRBJ2-2, the full variable domain reads EPEVTQTPSHQVTQMGQEVILRCVPISNHLYFYWYRQILGQKVEFLVSFYNNEISEKSEIFDDQFSVERPDGSNFTLKIRSTKLEDSAMYFCASSIRDFGTGELFFGEGSRLTVL.

With respect to this clone: Read data end 3 residues before the CDR3 end; the end is taken from the germline J gene. The V call is TRBV19, the J call TRBJ2-2; 12 nucleotides align to TRBD2. Germline CDR1 and CDR2: LNHDA and SQIVND (reference sequence). There are 18 residues in the CDR3. With V trimmed by 6 bases and J by 5 bases, 13 bases remained unmatched. CDR3 sequence: CASSWRLAGALRTGELFF. The CDR3 bases that were read are TGTGCCAGTAGCTGGAGACTAGCGGGGGCCCTACGAACCGGGGAG.

As regards this clone: The read comes to an end 3 residues before the CDR3 does, leaving the germline J gene to fill in the end. The V and J genes are TRBV19 and TRBJ2-1; D possibly corresponds to TRBD1 (7 bases). CDR1 and CDR2 (germline): LNHDA, SQIVND (reference sequence). This CDR3 contains 15 residues. V dropped 6 bases and J dropped 7 bases, with 19 bases sitting between them. CDR3 DNA, as far as it was read: TGTGCCAGTAGGATAACAGGGGTTGGGGGGAATGAG. Amino acids: CASRITGVGGNE. The whole CDR3 is CASRITGVGGNEQFF. Together with reference TRBV19 and TRBJ2-1, the CDR3 gives the full variable domain: DGGITQSPKYLFRKEGQNVTLSCEQNLNHDAMYWYRQDPGQGLRLIYYSQIVNDFQKGDIAEGYSVSREKKESFPLTVTSAQKNPTAFYLCASRITGVGGNEQFFGPGTRLTVL.

Comments on this clone: Germline and junction disagree at one end, which may indicate a read error. Read data end 3 residues before the CDR3 end; the end is taken from the germline J gene. V gene TRBV7-7 combines with J gene TRBJ2-1; 7 bases line up with TRBD1. This CDR3 spans 14 amino acids. Germline V gene data show CDR1 as SSHAT and CDR2 as FNYEAQ (reference sequence). CDR3 DNA, as far as it was read: TGTGCTAGCAGCTTAGACAGGGCCTACAATGAG. This sequence encodes CASSLDRAYNE. In full, the CDR3 is CASSLDRAYNEQFF.

For this clone: The CDR3 end falls 3 residues outside the read, so it is completed with the germline J gene. This chain joins TRBV11-2 and TRBJ2-7; D ambiguous. The CDR3 has 14 residues. CDR1 is SGHAT and CDR2 is FQNNGV in the germline V gene. Trimming stripped 7 bases from V and 3 bases from J, with 16 bases between. The CDR3 is CASTLGSLGYEQYF. The sequenced CDR3 bases are TGTGCCAGCACCCTAGGTTCTCTAGGCTACGAG.

On this clone itself: Read data end 3 residues before the CDR3 end; the end is taken from the germline J gene. The V gene is TRBV30, the J gene TRBJ2-3; tentatively, D is TRBD2 (6 bases). The CDR3 has 17 amino acids. Germline V CDR1 and CDR2: GTSNPN, SVGIG (reference sequence). The V gene lost 3 bases and the J gene lost 0 bases, with 19 bases spanning the gap. Partial CDR3 DNA: TGTGCCTGGAGCCCCATCGGCGGGGCCGCTAGCACAGATACG. Amino acids: CAWSPIGGAASTDT. The entire CDR3 protein is CAWSPIGGAASTDTQYF.

About this clone: Sequencing ends 3 residues short of the CDR3 end; the germline J gene provides the rest. The V and J genes are TRBV11-1 and TRBJ2-7; tentative D call: TRBD1 (6 bases). Per germline, CDR1 SGHAT and CDR2 FQDESV (reference sequence). CDR3 length: 15 residues. Trimming stripped 1 base from V and 2 bases from J, with 12 bases between. The part of the CDR3 DNA that was read is TGTGCCAGCAGCTTAGGGCGTGGACAGACCTACGAG. The encoded protein is CASSLGRGQTYE. The full CDR3 protein is CASSLGRGQTYEQYF.

About this clone: The read gets to within 3 residues of the CDR3 end, and the germline J gene fills in the rest. The genes are TRBV7-7 and TRBJ1-5, with D hard to call. Germline-derived CDR1 and CDR2 are SSHAT and FNYEAQ (reference sequence). With 10 bases removed from V and 0 bases from J, the gap between germline ends came to 19 bases. CDR3 length: 16 amino acids. CDR3 sequence: CAISLRSLYSNQPQHF. The sequenced CDR3 bases are TGTGCCATCTCACTCAGGAGCCTTTATAGCAATCAGCCC.

Comment on this clone: The read gets to within 3 residues of the CDR3 end, and the germline J gene fills in the rest. This chain uses TRBV2 with TRBJ2-1; D gene ambiguous. CDR1 is SNHLY, CDR2 FYNNEI, per germline. The CDR3 consists of 13 residues. The V end was cut by 7 bases, the J end by 5 bases, with 12 bases between. This CDR3 is CASKFQMNNEQFF. The sequenced part of the CDR3 DNA is TGTGCCAGCAAGTTTCAGATGAACAATGAG.

Of note for this clone: From the germline J gene comes the end of the CDR3, since the read stops 3 residues before it. The chain has TRBV19 and TRBJ1-6, with 11 bases aligning to TRBD1. CDR1 and CDR2 from the germline V gene are LNHDA and SQIVND (reference sequence). This CDR3 spans 16 amino acids. V dropped 4 bases and J dropped 9; count of bases not matched to a gene: 8. The part of the CDR3 DNA that was read is TGTGCCAGTAGTACCGGACAGGGGGCCATCGTTTCACCC. The encoded protein is CASSTGQGAIVSP. The whole CDR3 is CASSTGQGAIVSPLHF.

Comments on this clone: The read falls 3 residues short of the CDR3 end, and the missing part is taken from the germline J gene. The gene calls are TRBV7-3 and TRBJ2-7, with 8 bases aligning to TRBD2. Per the germline V gene, CDR1 is SGHTA and CDR2 is FQGTGA. The J segment lost 6 bases and the V segment lost 2 bases, leaving 12 bases of the junction unmatched. The CDR3 length is 16 residues. The CDR3 sequence is CASSLGMAAGGSEQYF. The part of the CDR3 DNA that was read is TGTGCCAGCAGCTTAGGGATGGCGGCGGGAGGCAGCGAG.

In regard to this clone: The read gets to within 3 residues of the CDR3 end, and the germline J gene fills in the rest. V and J are TRBV5-5 and TRBJ1-6, with a tentative D call TRBD1 (6 bases). Deletions cut 0 bases from V and 11 bases from J, with 12 bases between. CDR3 length: 14 amino acids. The germline gives CDR1 SGHKS, CDR2 YYEKEE (reference sequence). The sequenced part of the CDR3 DNA is TGTGCCAGCAGCTTGGCACAGGGTAGGCCACCC. Its protein is CASSLAQGRPP. The whole CDR3 reads CASSLAQGRPPLHF. Based on the CDR3 plus reference TRBV5-5 and TRBJ1-6, the full variable domain is DAGVTQSPTHLIKTRGQQVTLRCSPISGHKSVSWYQQVLGQGPQFIFQYYEKEERGRGNFPDRFSARQFPNYSSELNVNALLLGDSALYLCASSLAQGRPPLHFGNGTRLTVT.

Comments on this clone: The CDR3 goes on 3 residues after the read ends, and that part is filled in from the germline J gene. V usage is TRBV29-1 and J usage is TRBJ2-3, with TRBD2 matching over 9 bases. Germline trimming cut 2 bases from V and 1 base from J; bases unmatched to any gene: 1. Germline CDR1 is SQVTM and CDR2 is ANQGSEA. CDR3 length equals 14 residues. CDR3 bases read: TGCAGCGTTGAACCTAGCGGGGGCACAGATACG. Its translation is CSVEPSGGTDT. The whole CDR3 reads CSVEPSGGTDTQYF.

A remark on this clone: The CDR3 goes on 3 residues after the read ends, and that part is filled in from the germline J gene. The chain recombines TRBV4-2 with TRBJ1-4; 8 bases are shared with TRBD1. Looked up from germline, CDR1 is LGHNA and CDR2 is YNFKEQ. The CDR3 totals 17 residues. Trimming took 4 bases from V and 5 from J; bases not matched to a gene: 12. The CDR3 sequence: CASSPDHGGDRNEKLFF. The CDR3 bases that were read are TGTGCCAGCAGCCCGGACCATGGTGGGGACAGGAATGAAAAA.

As for this clone: The CDR3 is cut off 3 residues early in the read; its end comes from the germline J gene. The chain recombines TRBV18 with TRBJ2-1; no reliable D call. The V end lost 3 bases, the J end lost 8 bases, and 17 bases lay between the germline ends. The CDR3 extends over 15 amino acids. The germline gives CDR1 KGHSH, CDR2 LQKENI. Incomplete CDR3 DNA: TGTGCCAGCTCACCCGGTACGGGTGGCATCGATGAG. Protein product: CASSPGTGGIDE. The full CDR3 reads CASSPGTGGIDEQFF.

Regarding this clone: The read gets to within 3 residues of the CDR3 end, and the germline J gene fills in the rest. The V gene is TRBV20-1, the J gene TRBJ2-7; TRBD1 matches 9 bases. The CDR3 has 14 residues. V lost 5 bases, J lost 6 bases, and 11 bases stayed unmatched. CDR1 DFQATT and CDR2 SNEGSKA come from the germline V gene (reference sequence). The CDR3 loop reads CSASNRGRLLEQYF. Partial CDR3 DNA: TGCAGTGCTTCGAACAGGGGGCGCCTACTCGAG.

As regards this clone: The DNA ends 3 residues before the CDR3 does, and the rest of the CDR3 is filled in from the germline J gene. This chain uses TRBV20-1 with TRBJ2-4, with 12 bases matching TRBD2. Germline V gene lookup returns CDR1 DFQATT and CDR2 SNEGSKA (reference sequence). Losses at the gene ends were 6 bases for V and 0 bases for J; bases not matched to a gene: 6. The CDR3 length is 16 residues. This chain's CDR3 is CSAWTSGDLAKNIQYF. Partial CDR3 DNA: TGCAGTGCATGGACTAGCGGGGACCTAGCCAAAAACATT.

About this clone: The read finishes 3 residues shy of the CDR3 end, and the germline J gene is used to complete it. V and J are TRBV10-3 and TRBJ2-5; D might be TRBD1 or TRBD2, each matching 5 bases. The CDR3 runs 15 residues. Germline loops: CDR1 ENHRY, CDR2 SYGVKD. V gave up 7 bases and J gave up 4 bases, with 19 bases separating them. CDR3 sequence: CAINPGGARGETQYF. The sequenced CDR3 bases are TGTGCCATCAATCCCGGTGGTGCGAGGGGAGAGACC.

A remark on this clone: Sequencing ends 3 residues short of the CDR3 end; the germline J gene provides the rest. The rearrangement joins TRBV5-1 to TRBJ2-2; 8 bases fit TRBD1. CDR3 length equals 17 residues. After removal of 2 bases from V and 6 bases from J, the junction contained 12 bases not matched to a gene. Germline CDR1 SGHRS, CDR2 YFSETQ. CDR3 residues: CASSLPSDRVNSGELFF. CDR3 bases read: TGCGCCAGCAGCTTACCATCGGACAGGGTGAATTCCGGGGAG. The complete variable domain, with remaining parts taken from reference TRBV5-1 and TRBJ2-2, reads KAGVTQTPRYLIKTRGQQVTLSCSPISGHRSVSWYQQTPGQGLQFLFEYFSETQRNKGNFPGRFSGRQFSNSRSEMNVSTLELGDSALYLCASSLPSDRVNSGELFFGEGSRLTVL.

A note on this clone: The CDR3 is cut off 3 residues early in the read; its end comes from the germline J gene. The chain couples TRBV2 to TRBJ1-2; D is uncertain. The ends were cut back, 1 base at V and 4 bases at J, with 10 bases in the middle. CDR3 length: 14 amino acids. In germline, CDR1 is SNHLY, CDR2 FYNNEI. CDR3 DNA (partial): TGTGCCAGCAGTGAAGATCCTATTACCTATGGC. Amino acid sequence: CASSEDPITYG. The whole CDR3 sequence is CASSEDPITYGYTF.